The rows below give T cell receptor beta chains drawn from one sample of a study of blood T cells in healthy people across ages. Each CDR3 protein gets one entry after TCRdb re-called the 5' RACE reads with MiXCR. The data show fewer than 2 million distinct CDR3 sequences, 39% seen once. Material for sequencing was blood. The receptors shown here come from a human donor in good health. Both conserved end residues are part of each CDR3.

>TRBV20-1
CSAPIPGQGSNGYTF
>TRBV5-1
CASSQLRLAGGETDTQYF
>TRBV5-1
CASSLALSSSYEQYF
>TRBV7-2
CAGSWTSSNEQFF
>TRBV5-6
CASSWRGDTYEQYF
>TRBV7-2
CASSLGVRVHEQFF
>TRBV7-6
CASSLRTSGSGANVLTF
>TRBV6-5
CASSSTGEAFF
>TRBV5-5
CASSLFEGRGYNEQFF
>TRBV6-5
CASSRKGRGLDEQYF
>TRBV15
CATSSATRGRASYEQYF
>TRBV20-1
CSASFRGTVYEQYF
>TRBV4-2
CASRRMVLNEKLFF
>TRBV7-9
CTSAGQGPNTEAFF
>TRBV4-3
CASSQEAGGSSGYTF
>TRBV7-2
CASSVTGTGIHEQYF
>TRBV6-6
CASSYSRGRAGANVLTF
>TRBV12-3/TRBV12-4
CASREIAGEQFF
>TRBV14
CASSLVTESYNEQFF
>TRBV7-9
CASSLATGTYYEQYF
>TRBV4-3
CASSPDRVSSIQYF
>TRBV14
CASSQDSPGGEQFF
>TRBV12-3/TRBV12-4
CASSLMGLPYNEQFF
>TRBV28
CASSLGQGLLYGYTF
>TRBV6-5
CASTRSTKDQPQHF
>TRBV29-1
CSVARDGQETQYF
>TRBV4-1
CASSQESSGGVGSYNEQFF
>TRBV4-1
CASSQDLLGDTQYF
>TRBV3-1
CASSPSVNNEQFF
>TRBV5-1
CASTPTGLNEKLFF
>TRBV5-5
CVSSPAPTDTQYF
>TRBV9
CASRPYSGGPYTGELFF
>TRBV6-1
CASSEIRTSGDEQYF
>TRBV4-3
CASSQDNTGERFF
>TRBV7-3
CASSLKLDRANVLTF
>TRBV12-3/TRBV12-4
CASTPLGFSYEQYF
>TRBV5-1
CASSRGEGILNEKLFF
>TRBV2
CASSGSSGGMTYNEQFF
>TRBV12-3/TRBV12-4
CASSIRGNGYQPQHF